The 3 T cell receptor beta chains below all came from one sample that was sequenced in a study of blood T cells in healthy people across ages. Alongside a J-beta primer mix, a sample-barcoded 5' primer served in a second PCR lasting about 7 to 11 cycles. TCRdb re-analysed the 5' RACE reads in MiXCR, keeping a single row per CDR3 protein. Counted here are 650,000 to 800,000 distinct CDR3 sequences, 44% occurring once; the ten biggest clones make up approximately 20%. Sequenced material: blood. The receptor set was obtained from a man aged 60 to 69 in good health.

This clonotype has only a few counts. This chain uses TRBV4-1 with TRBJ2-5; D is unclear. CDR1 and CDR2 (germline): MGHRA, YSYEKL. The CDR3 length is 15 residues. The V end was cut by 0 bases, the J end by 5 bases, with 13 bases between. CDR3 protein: CASSQDTRGRETQYF. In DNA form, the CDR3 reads TGCGCCAGCAGCCAAGATACTCGAGGTCGGGAGACCCAGTACTTC.

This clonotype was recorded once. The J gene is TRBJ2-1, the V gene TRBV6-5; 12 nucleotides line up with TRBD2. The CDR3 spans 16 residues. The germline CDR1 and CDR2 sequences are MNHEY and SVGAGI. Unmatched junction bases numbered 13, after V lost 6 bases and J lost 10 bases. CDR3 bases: TGTGCCAGCAGACGAGAACTAGCGGGGGGCACCTACGAGCAGTTCTTC. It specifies CASRRELAGGTYEQFF.

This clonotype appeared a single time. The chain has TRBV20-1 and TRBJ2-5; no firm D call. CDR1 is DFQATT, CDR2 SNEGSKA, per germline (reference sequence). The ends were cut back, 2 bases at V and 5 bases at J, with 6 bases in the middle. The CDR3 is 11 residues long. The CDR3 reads CSARPTETQYF. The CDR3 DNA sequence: TGCAGTGCTAGACCCACGGAGACCCAGTACTTC.